These 19 T cell receptor beta chains share one sample of origin, sequenced in a study of T cell clonotyping in hematopoietic cell transplantation. The protocol was immunoSEQ multiplex PCR, while the TCRdb copy is restricted to in-frame clones and leaves out a portion. Of tens of thousands of clones listed, 80% to 95% are singletons. Sequenced material: PBMCs, taken 100 days after allogeneic stem cell transplant. All receptors derive from a female patient aged 50 to 65 who had an allogeneic stem cell transplant from a related donor, so the T cells may come from the graft donor. Some clones in this sample may be carry-over from other donors' samples.

The chain recombines TRBV7-6 with TRBJ2-5; 10 nucleotides agree with TRBD2. In germline, CDR1 is SGHVS, CDR2 FNYEAQ. The length of the CDR3 is 15 residues. V gave up 5 bases and J gave up 5 bases; unmatched junction bases: 8. The CDR3 sequence is CASSRRTSGQETQYF. The CDR3 coding sequence is TGTGCCAGCAGCCGAAGGACTAGCGGACAGGAGACCCAGTACTTC.

The genes are TRBV5-4 and TRBJ2-7; 15 bases agree with TRBD2. Germline CDR1 and CDR2: SGHNT and YYREEE (reference sequence). This CDR3 spans 16 amino acids. V dropped 4 bases and J dropped 4; count of bases not matched to a gene: 6. The CDR3 sequence: CASSQGGLAGGYEQYF. Written as DNA, the CDR3 is TGTGCCAGCAGCCAGGGGGGACTAGCGGGGGGTTACGAGCAGTACTTC.

J is TRBJ1-1 and V is TRBV6-1; D may be TRBD1 (5 bases). V was trimmed by 3 bases and J by 3 bases, leaving 8 bases between them. Germline V gene data show CDR1 as MNHNS and CDR2 as SASEGT. The CDR3 totals 13 residues. In DNA form, the CDR3 reads TGTGCCAGCAGTGATCAGGGATACACTGAAGCTTTCTTT. Translation gives CASSDQGYTEAFF.

The CDR3 region has the DNA TGCGCCAGCAGTGAGGGGGGGTCCGGGACCCAGTACTTC. Protein sequence: CASSEGGSGTQYF. This chain joins TRBV10-2 and TRBJ2-5; perhaps TRBD2 as D (6 bases). The CDR3 runs to 13 residues. Germline lookup yields CDR1 WSHSY and CDR2 SAAADI. With 2 bases removed from V and 7 bases from J, the gap between germline ends came to 11 bases.

The chain uses TRBV13 and TRBJ2-6; D is perhaps TRBD1 or TRBD2 (5 bases each). The length of the CDR3 is 17 residues. Germline V gives CDR1 PRHDT, CDR2 FYEKMQ (reference sequence). The V end was cut by 5 bases, the J end by 2 bases, with 16 bases between. CDR3 DNA sequence: TGTGCCAGCAGCCCCCGGGCATGGGGGACTGGGGCCAACGTCCTGACTTTC. Amino acids: CASSPRAWGTGANVLTF.

This chain connects TRBV7-3 to TRBJ1-1; no clear D. V shed 0 bases and J shed 7 bases, with 9 bases lying between them. The germline V gene encodes CDR1 SGHTA and CDR2 FQGTGA. The CDR3 consists of 13 residues. The DNA of the CDR3 is TGTGCCAGCAGCTTAACCATCTATCATGAAGCTTTCTTT. The encoded protein is CASSLTIYHEAFF.

The gene calls are TRBV25-1 and TRBJ1-2, with D tentatively TRBD1 (5 bases). There are 14 residues in the CDR3. Trimming removed 3 bases from V and 4 bases from J, with 12 bases in between. Germline CDR1 and CDR2: MGHDK and SYGVNS. Here the CDR3 reads CASSDPGGAYGYTF. Here the CDR3 DNA reads TGTGCCAGCAGTGATCCCGGAGGGGCCTATGGCTACACCTTC.

The chain has TRBV6-6 and TRBJ1-3, with D possibly being TRBD1 (6 bases). Germline lookup yields CDR1 MNHNY and CDR2 SVGAGI (reference sequence). CDR3 length equals 14 residues. Trimming left V 8 bases short and J 1 base short, with 12 bases between. The CDR3 DNA reads TGTGCCAGCGGGGGCAGGGAATCTGGAAACACCATATATTTT. Protein sequence: CASGGRESGNTIYF.

This chain uses TRBV30 with TRBJ2-7; TRBD1 aligns across 8 bases. The CDR3 has 13 residues. Per the germline V gene, CDR1 is GTSNPN and CDR2 is SVGIG (reference sequence). Trimming at V came to 1 base and at J to 7 bases, leaving 6 bases not matched to a gene. In DNA, the CDR3 is TGTGCCTGGAGTGAGAACCGGGACAGGGAGCAGTACTTC. This sequence encodes CAWSENRDREQYF.

This clone has a single count. CDR3 coding DNA: TGCGCCAGCAGCGAACAGGGGATTGACACTGAAGCTTTCTTT. Protein product: CASSEQGIDTEAFF. The chain is built from TRBV5-1 and TRBJ1-1; 7 nucleotides line up with TRBD1. The germline CDR1 and CDR2 sequences are SGHRS and YFSETQ. V shed 4 bases and J 3 bases; nucleotides not matched to a gene: 6. The CDR3 is 14 residues long.

The rearrangement uses TRBV6-5 and TRBJ1-2; D is ambiguous. Germline-derived CDR1 and CDR2 are MNHEY and SVGAGI. This CDR3 has 13 residues. V lost 2 bases, J lost 4 bases, and 8 bases lay in between. The CDR3 region is CASSYEALYGYTF. The CDR3 nucleotides are TGTGCCAGCAGTTACGAGGCTCTCTATGGCTACACCTTC.

The chain is built from TRBV5-1 and TRBJ1-6; TRBD1 agrees at 7 bases. The CDR3 loop spans 18 amino acids. Unmatched junction bases numbered 11, after V lost 4 bases and J lost 1 base. Germline CDR1 is SGHRS and CDR2 is YFSETQ. The CDR3 is CASSRRQGGGSYNSPLHF. CDR3 in DNA: TGCGCCAGCAGCCGGCGACAGGGTGGTGGATCCTATAATTCACCCCTCCACTTT.

The CDR3 coding sequence is TGTGCCAGCAGTCCCTGGGACGGAGCCAAAAACATTCAGTACTTC. It specifies CASSPWDGAKNIQYF. The chain uses TRBV6-5 and TRBJ2-4; D is tentatively TRBD1 or TRBD2 (5 bases each). Germline loops: CDR1 MNHEY, CDR2 SVGAGI. The V end lost 5 bases, the J end lost 0 bases, and 11 bases lay between the germline ends. The CDR3 length is 15 residues.

This chain uses TRBV5-5 with TRBJ1-2; 9 nucleotides line up with TRBD1. CDR1 and CDR2 from the germline V gene are SGHKS and YYEKEE (reference sequence). The CDR3 is 14 residues long. V shed 2 bases, J shed 2 bases, and the junction held 1 base outside the gene matches. CDR3 residues: CASSFGQGNYGYTF. CDR3 nucleotide sequence: TGTGCCAGCAGCTTCGGACAGGGGAACTATGGCTACACCTTC.

The chain combines TRBV6-5 with TRBJ1-4; D not certain. Trimming removed 7 bases from V and 8 bases from J, with 20 bases in between. Germline V gene data show CDR1 as MNHEY and CDR2 as SVGAGI. CDR3 length: 15 residues. This chain's CDR3 is CASMPDRALGEKLFF. The CDR3 DNA reads as TGTGCCAGCATGCCTGACCGGGCCTTAGGGGAAAAACTGTTTTTT.

The chain carries TRBV27 and TRBJ1-1; weak D call: TRBD1 (5 bases). Germline V gene data show CDR1 as MNHEY and CDR2 as SMNVEV (reference sequence). CDR3 size: 15 residues. V lost 0 bases and J lost 1, with 9 bases in between. In DNA form, the CDR3 reads TGTGCCAGCAGTTTATCCGGGGGAACGAACACTGAAGCTTTCTTT. This gives the protein CASSLSGGTNTEAFF.

The rearrangement uses TRBV6-1 and TRBJ1-2; TRBD1 might be the D (5 bases). V was trimmed by 6 bases and J by 7 bases, leaving 6 bases between them. This CDR3 is built from 10 residues. Germline CDR1 is MNHNS and CDR2 is SASEGT. The CDR3 protein is CASRGGGYTF. In DNA, the CDR3 is TGTGCCAGCAGGGGGGGTGGCTACACCTTC.

The chain combines TRBV7-8 with TRBJ2-1, with TRBD1 matching 7 bases. The CDR3 is made up of 14 amino acids. Germline CDR1 reads SGHVS; CDR2 reads FQNEAQ. With V trimmed by 0 bases and J by 9 bases, 5 bases remained unmatched. The DNA of the CDR3 is TGTGCCAGCAGCTTAGCGCGAGGGGGCGGTGAGCAGTTCTTC. Amino acids: CASSLARGGGEQFF. Filled out from reference TRBV7-8 and TRBJ2-1, the complete variable domain reads GAGVSQSPRYKVAKRGQDVALRCDPISGHVSLFWYQQALGQGPEFLTYFQNEAQLDKSGLPSDRFFAERPEGSVSTLKIQRTQQEDSAVYLCASSLARGGGEQFFGPGTRLTVL.

J is TRBJ2-5 and V is TRBV27; TRBD2 aligns across 11 bases. Germline CDR1 MNHEY, CDR2 SMNVEV (reference sequence). Losses at the gene ends were 6 bases for V and 3 bases for J; bases not matched to a gene: 3. The CDR3 has 14 amino acids. CDR3 sequence reads: CASRTSGAKETQYF. CDR3 coding DNA: TGTGCCAGCAGGACTAGCGGGGCTAAAGAGACCCAGTACTTC.